Here is one T cell receptor beta chain with its context. This specimen comes from a study of blood T cell repertoires in COVID-19. At the level of the study: The United States, Italy and Spain supplied acute and convalescent COVID-19 samples. From T cells, B-cell-depleted T cells, or PBMCs came the material, which was cDNA or gDNA.

Source study methods: Estimated nucleated cell counts came from reference gene primer amplification. Assay: immunoSEQ multiplex PCR; the TCRdb copy retains only in-frame clones and omits some. For V, J and clone size, that table is used; D and trimming come from the DNA. The profile shows about 250,000 clones, roughly 85% of them singletons. Sequenced material: peripheral blood. The source of this sequence is a middle-aged man with active or convalescent COVID-19.

This CDR3 reads CASSSPVSGAYNEQFF. Here the CDR3 DNA reads TGTGCCAGCAGCTCACCAGTTAGCGGGGCCTACAATGAGCAGTTCTTC. This chain uses TRBV5-4 with TRBJ2-1; 8 bases are shared with TRBD2. The CDR3 length is 16 residues. V was pared by 3 bases and J by 2 bases, with 7 bases of the junction left unmatched. Germline V gene data show CDR1 as SGHNT and CDR2 as YYREEE (reference sequence).